A selection of T cell receptor beta chains follows, all from one sample in a study of blood T cell repertoires in COVID-19. Produced via immunoSEQ multiplex PCR; TCRdb's table is partial and in-frame only. The profile shows under 400,000 clones, 90% of them singletons. Sequenced material: peripheral blood. Receptors originate from a man between 18 and 29 years old with active or convalescent COVID-19. CDR3s include the opening cysteine and the closing phenylalanine or tryptophan. A D gene is named only where the DNA matches it firmly. A clone size is listed for some rows: how often the clone was seen (once, few, many), or a class if it is expanded.

abundance	v_gene	j_gene	d_gene	CDR3nt	CDR3aa
-	TRBV4-2	TRBJ1-5	-	TGTGCCAGCAGCCAAGATTCCCCGAGCCGAGTCGATCAGCCCCAGCATTTT	CASSQDSPSRVDQPQHF
-	TRBV27	TRBJ1-2	-	TGTGCCAGCAGCCCCCAATCTCCTATGGGCTACACCTTC	CASSPQSPMGYTF
-	TRBV5-1	TRBJ1-1	-	TGCGCCAGCAGCTTCTTCAGGGGAGTGAACACTGAAGCTTTCTTT	CASSFFRGVNTEAFF
-	TRBV2	TRBJ1-1	-	TGTGCCAGCAGTGAAGCGCTTTATAGTCCGGGTATGGACACTGAAGCTTTCTTT	CASSEALYSPGMDTEAFF
-	TRBV5-8	TRBJ1-1	-	TGTGCCAGCAGCCTACGGGACTTCAACACTGAAGCTTTCTTT	CASSLRDFNTEAFF
-	TRBV27	TRBJ1-6	-	TGTGCCAGCAGTCCCCGGGGAGTCTATAATTCACCCCTCCACTTT	CASSPRGVYNSPLHF
-	TRBV19	TRBJ1-5	TRBD1	TGTGCCAGTAGTATATTAGCAGGGGGCCAGCAGCCCCAGCATTTT	CASSILAGGQQPQHF
-	TRBV13	TRBJ2-7	-	TGTGCCAGCAGCTTAGGGCGACAGGGAGGTGAGCAGTACTTC	CASSLGRQGGEQYF
-	TRBV20-1	TRBJ1-1	-	TGCAGTGCCAGGAAGACAGCTCCAGCTTTCTTT	CSARKTAPAFF
-	TRBV5-6	TRBJ1-6	TRBD1	TGTGCCAGCAGCGGCGAAGGGGGCACCTATAATTCACCCCTCCACTTT	CASSGEGGTYNSPLHF
-	TRBV5-8	TRBJ1-1	TRBD1	TGTGCCAGCAGCGCGACAGGGCGATCCACTGAAGCTTTCTTT	CASSATGRSTEAFF
-	TRBV7-9	TRBJ1-2	-	TGTGCCAGCAGGGCGGAGGGTGGCTACACCTTC	CASRAEGGYTF
-	TRBV9	TRBJ1-3	-	TGTGCCAGCAGCTTCCGGGGGGACTCTGGAAACACCATATATTTT	CASSFRGDSGNTIYF
-	TRBV3-1/TRBV3-2	TRBJ1-1	TRBD1	TGTGCCAGCAGCCAAGGGACAGGCCGGGTGACTGAAGCTTTCTTT	CASSQGTGRVTEAFF
-	TRBV5-1	TRBJ1-2	TRBD1	TGCGCCAGCAGCCTGGACAGGGGTGGCTACACCTTC	CASSLDRGGYTF
-	TRBV6-6	TRBJ2-1	-	TGTGCCAGCAGTTACTCCGGGGGAAGCTCCTACAATGAGCAGTTCTTC	CASSYSGGSSYNEQFF
-	TRBV3-1/TRBV3-2	TRBJ2-5	TRBD1	TGTGCCAGCAGCCAAGGGGACAGGGGGCGCCAAGAGACCCAGTACTTC	CASSQGDRGRQETQYF
few	TRBV7-9	TRBJ2-2	-	TGTGCCAGCAGCTTAGCCGGGAAATGGAACACCGGGGAGCTGTTTTTT	CASSLAGKWNTGELFF
-	TRBV27	TRBJ1-1	-	TGTGCCAGCAGTTTATCAGGGGGACCTGAAGCTTTCTTT	CASSLSGGPEAFF
-	TRBV19	TRBJ1-1	-	TGTGCCAGTAGTATTACAGAGAACACTGAAGCTTTCTTT	CASSITENTEAFF
-	TRBV7-2	TRBJ1-1	TRBD1	TGTGCCAGCAGCTGGCAGGGGGCGACCACTGAAGCTTTCTTT	CASSWQGATTEAFF
-	TRBV3-1/TRBV3-2	TRBJ1-1	TRBD1	TGTGCCAGCAGCCTGACAGGGAAGAGGGGTGAAGCTTTCTTT	CASSLTGKRGEAFF
-	TRBV5-1	TRBJ2-3	TRBD2	TGCGCCAGCAGCCCGCGTTGGAATGCGGGGGCAGATACGCAGTATTTT	CASSPRWNAGADTQYF
-	TRBV5-1	TRBJ2-7	TRBD2	TGCGCCAGCAGCCCCGGGAGGAACTTCTACGAGCAGTACTTC	CASSPGRNFYEQYF
-	TRBV28	TRBJ2-3	-	TGTGCCAGCAGTTTAGCTCCCCCACAAGATACGCAGTATTTT	CASSLAPPQDTQYF
few	TRBV5-1	TRBJ1-3	-	TGCGCCAGCAGCCTAACCTCAGGGTACTCTGGAAACACCATATATTTT	CASSLTSGYSGNTIYF
few	TRBV19	TRBJ1-2	TRBD1	TGTGCCAGTAGTATGGCCGGACAGGCCACGAGGATACTTAGCTACACCTTC	CASSMAGQATRILSYTF
-	TRBV27	TRBJ1-3	-	TGTGCCAGCAGTTTTAGGGGAGGAAACACCATATATTTT	CASSFRGGNTIYF
-	TRBV19	TRBJ2-7	-	TGTGCCAGTAGTAGTTACTCGATCCACGAGCAGTACTTC	CASSSYSIHEQYF
once	TRBV4-3	TRBJ2-7	TRBD2	TGCGCCAGCAGCCAAGGGTCGACTAGCGGGAGGTACGAGCAGTACTTC	CASSQGSTSGRYEQYF
-	TRBV28	TRBJ1-5	-	TGTGCCAGCAGTTTAGCGGGAGGGACTCGCAATCAGCCCCAGCATTTT	CASSLAGGTRNQPQHF
once	TRBV2	TRBJ2-5	TRBD2	TGTGCCAGCTTGGTGACTAGCGGGAGGTGGGGTCAAGAGACCCAGTACTTC	CASLVTSGRWGQETQYF
-	TRBV7-2	TRBJ2-7	-	TGTGCCAGCAGCTTAGCTGCGTTGGGCACCTACGAGCAGTACTTC	CASSLAALGTYEQYF
-	TRBV19	TRBJ1-5	-	TGTGCCAGTAGTCTCCGACTAAATCAGCCCCAGCATTTT	CASSLRLNQPQHF
-	TRBV7-9	TRBJ1-1	-	TGTGCCAGCAGCTTAAGCATAGGCAGGGCCGTCACTGAAGCTTTCTTT	CASSLSIGRAVTEAFF
-	TRBV6-2/TRBV6-3	TRBJ2-7	TRBD2	TGTGCCAGCAGTCCCCGTCAACTAGCGGGGAGCTCCTACGAGCAGTACTTC	CASSPRQLAGSSYEQYF
-	TRBV13	TRBJ2-7	-	TGTGCCAGCAGCTTAGATTCTAGCGCGGCCTACGAGCAGTACTTC	CASSLDSSAAYEQYF
-	TRBV7-3	TRBJ2-4	-	TGTGCCAGCAGCTTAACTCCAGGGTTGAACATTCAGTACTTC	CASSLTPGLNIQYF
-	TRBV4-3	TRBJ2-1	-	TGCGCCAGCAGCCAAGATACCGGCGGCAGCTACAATGAGCAGTTCTTC	CASSQDTGGSYNEQFF
once	TRBV5-1	TRBJ1-1	-	TGCGCCAGCAGCTTAGGGGGGGCTCGCACTGAAGCTTTCTTT	CASSLGGARTEAFF
-	TRBV19	TRBJ1-2	-	TGTGCCAGTATGAGTGGGGGCGCGAGCTACACCTTC	CASMSGGASYTF
-	TRBV24-1	TRBJ2-1	TRBD2	TGTGCCACCAGTGAGGGAGGGATTCCTGTCAATGAGCAGTTCTTC	CATSEGGIPVNEQFF
-	TRBV9	TRBJ2-7	-	TGTGCCAGCAGCGTAGCGGTTAGCTCCTACGAGCAGTACTTC	CASSVAVSSYEQYF
-	TRBV28	TRBJ1-6	-	TGTGCCAGCTGCCAGGGGAATAATTCACCCCTCCACTTT	CASCQGNNSPLHF
-	TRBV10-2	TRBJ2-3	TRBD2	TGCGCCAGCTTGGTAGCGGGAGTTGGAGATACGCAGTATTTT	CASLVAGVGDTQYF